This is a list of T cell receptor beta chains from one sample in a study of post-analysis software for immune sequencing data. TCRdb independently ran MiXCR on the PCR reads; one entry per CDR3 protein. The table has 750,000 to 900,000 distinct CDR3 sequences, 35% to 55% seen once. Sequencing was performed on blood. The receptors were sampled from a girl aged 10 to 17 with multiple sclerosis. The CDR3 runs from the conserved cysteine through the conserved F or W. A D gene is named only where the DNA matches it firmly. Size tells how often a clone was seen (once, few, many) or the class of an expanded clone, and some rows leave it out.

V gene: TRBV15
clone size: few
D gene: TRBD2
J gene: TRBJ2-1
CDR3 DNA: TGTGCCACCAGCAGAGATTTGTCGCGGGGGAAGGACAATGAGCAGTTCTTC
CDR3 protein: CATSRDLSRGKDNEQFF

V gene: TRBV12-3/TRBV12-4
clone size: NA
D gene: NA
J gene: TRBJ2-5
CDR3 DNA: TGTGCCAGCAGTCACAGAGAGACCCAGTACTTC
CDR3 protein: CASSHRETQYF

V gene: TRBV12-3/TRBV12-4
clone size: few
D gene: NA
J gene: TRBJ2-1
CDR3 DNA: TGTGCCAGCAGTGTTCCGGGCAATGAGCAGTTCTTC
CDR3 protein: CASSVPGNEQFF

V gene: TRBV6-6
clone size: NA
D gene: NA
J gene: TRBJ1-2
CDR3 DNA: TGTGCCACCGGGGGGGGACTGATTAACTATGGCTACACCTTC
CDR3 protein: CATGGGLINYGYTF

V gene: TRBV29-1
clone size: NA
D gene: NA
J gene: TRBJ1-5
CDR3 DNA: TGCAGCGTTGAATGGGACAGCAATCAGCCCCAGCATTTT
CDR3 protein: CSVEWDSNQPQHF

V gene: TRBV20-1
clone size: NA
D gene: TRBD2
J gene: TRBJ2-1
CDR3 DNA: TGCAGTGCCGGAACCCCCGGGACTAGCGGGAGGGAAAAGTTCTTC
CDR3 protein: CSAGTPGTSGREKFF

V gene: TRBV20-1
clone size: NA
D gene: TRBD1
J gene: TRBJ1-1
CDR3 DNA: TGCAGTGCCCTCAGGGGGCAGGGGAACACTGAAGCTTTCTTT
CDR3 protein: CSALRGQGNTEAFF

V gene: TRBV25-1
clone size: few
D gene: NA
J gene: TRBJ1-2
CDR3 DNA: TGTGCCAGCACTTCAAAAGGTCCGAACCCCACCTTC
CDR3 protein: CASTSKGPNPTF

V gene: TRBV4-1
clone size: NA
D gene: TRBD2
J gene: TRBJ2-3
CDR3 DNA: TGCGCCAGCAGCCAGGCTCTTTCCTCTAGCGGGAGGGCCACGGATACGCAGTATTTT
CDR3 protein: CASSQALSSSGRATDTQYF

V gene: TRBV20-1
clone size: NA
D gene: TRBD1
J gene: TRBJ2-7
CDR3 DNA: TGCAGTGCAGCCAGCTCCGACAGGGGCTACTACGAGCAGTACTTC
CDR3 protein: CSAASSDRGYYEQYF

V gene: TRBV4-2
clone size: NA
D gene: NA
J gene: TRBJ2-1
CDR3 DNA: TGTGCCAGCAGCCAAGATATGGACTCCTACAATGAGCAGTTCTTC
CDR3 protein: CASSQDMDSYNEQFF

V gene: TRBV29-1
clone size: many
D gene: NA
J gene: TRBJ2-5
CDR3 DNA: TGCAGCGTTGTCCCCCAAGAGACCCAGTACTTC
CDR3 protein: CSVVPQETQYF

V gene: TRBV7-2
clone size: NA
D gene: NA
J gene: TRBJ2-5
CDR3 DNA: TGTGCCAGCAGCTTAGGGGTCAGCGGCACTAAAGAGACCCAGTACTTC
CDR3 protein: CASSLGVSGTKETQYF

V gene: TRBV12-3/TRBV12-4
clone size: NA
D gene: NA
J gene: TRBJ2-1
CDR3 DNA: TGTGCCAGCAGTTTACCGGAGGGGTACTACAATGAGCAGTTCTTC
CDR3 protein: CASSLPEGYYNEQFF

V gene: TRBV7-8
clone size: NA
D gene: TRBD1
J gene: TRBJ1-1
CDR3 DNA: TGTGCCAGCAGCTTATCCGGGACAGTGAACACTGAAGCTTTCTTT
CDR3 protein: CASSLSGTVNTEAFF

V gene: TRBV5-1
clone size: few
D gene: TRBD1
J gene: TRBJ1-2
CDR3 DNA: TGCGCCAGCAGCCCAGGACAGGGCCTAGGGGGCTACACCTTC
CDR3 protein: CASSPGQGLGGYTF

V gene: TRBV6-5
clone size: few
D gene: NA
J gene: TRBJ1-2
CDR3 DNA: TGTGCCAGCAGCTACCGACTATCTTCGGGCCCCTATGGCTACACCTTC
CDR3 protein: CASSYRLSSGPYGYTF

V gene: TRBV4-2
clone size: NA
D gene: TRBD1
J gene: TRBJ1-6
CDR3 DNA: TGTGCCAGCAGCCAGGCCCAGGGGGGCAGCCTCAATTCACCCCTCCACTTT
CDR3 protein: CASSQAQGGSLNSPLHF

V gene: TRBV20-1
clone size: many
D gene: NA
J gene: TRBJ2-7
CDR3 DNA: TGCAGTGCTAGAGCCCTCTTCTTTAAGTACTTC
CDR3 protein: CSARALFFKYF